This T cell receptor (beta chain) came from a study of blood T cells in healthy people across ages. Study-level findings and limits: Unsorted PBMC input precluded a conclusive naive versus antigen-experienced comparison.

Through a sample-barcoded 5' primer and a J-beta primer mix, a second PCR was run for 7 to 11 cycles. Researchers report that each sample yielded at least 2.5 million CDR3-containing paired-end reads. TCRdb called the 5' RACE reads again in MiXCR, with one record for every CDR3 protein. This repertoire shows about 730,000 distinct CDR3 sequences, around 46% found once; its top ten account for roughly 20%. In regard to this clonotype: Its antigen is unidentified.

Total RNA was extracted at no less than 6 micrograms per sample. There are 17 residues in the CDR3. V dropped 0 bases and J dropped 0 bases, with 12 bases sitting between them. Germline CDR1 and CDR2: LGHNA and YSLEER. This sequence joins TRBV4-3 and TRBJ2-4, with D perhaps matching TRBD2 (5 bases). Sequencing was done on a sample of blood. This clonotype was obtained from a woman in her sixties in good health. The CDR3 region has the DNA TGCGCCAGCAGCCAAGATAGTTGGAGGCTAGCCAAAAACATTCAGTACTTC. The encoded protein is CASSQDSWRLAKNIQYF.